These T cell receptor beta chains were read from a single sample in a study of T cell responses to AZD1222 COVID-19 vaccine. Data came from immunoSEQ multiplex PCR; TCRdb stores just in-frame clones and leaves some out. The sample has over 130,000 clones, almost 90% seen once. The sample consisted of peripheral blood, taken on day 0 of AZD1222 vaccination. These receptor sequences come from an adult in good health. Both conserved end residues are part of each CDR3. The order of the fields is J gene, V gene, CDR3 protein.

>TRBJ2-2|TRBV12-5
CASGLVMNSGSGGELFF
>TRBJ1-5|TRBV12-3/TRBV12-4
CASRQGESAQHF
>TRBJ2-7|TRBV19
CASSTQGGEQYF
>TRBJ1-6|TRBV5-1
CASSLAGSTNSPLHF
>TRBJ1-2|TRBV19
CASSPGHGGYTF
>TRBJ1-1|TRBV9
CASSLGGAQNTEAFF
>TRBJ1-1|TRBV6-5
CASDEQGENTEAFF
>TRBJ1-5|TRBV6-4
CASSETGGGNQPQHF
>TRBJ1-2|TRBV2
CASRTGTIGGYTF
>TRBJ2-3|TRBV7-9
CASSLTGDTQYF
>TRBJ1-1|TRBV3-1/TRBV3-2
CASSQLGAEAFF
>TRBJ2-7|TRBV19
CASSPRGRGSYEQYF
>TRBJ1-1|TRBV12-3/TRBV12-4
CASSSYTEAFF
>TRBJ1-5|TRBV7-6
CASSLEAFGGQPQHF
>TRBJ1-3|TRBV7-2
CASNRGSDSGNTIYF
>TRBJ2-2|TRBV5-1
CASSYLAGVGTGELFF
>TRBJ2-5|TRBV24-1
CATSPSVGETQYF
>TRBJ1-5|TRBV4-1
CASRTLKDSGQPQHF
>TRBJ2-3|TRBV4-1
CASSQDPSGSTDTQYF
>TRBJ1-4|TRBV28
CASSLVGQEKLFF
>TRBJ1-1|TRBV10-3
CAITPLKPLQGGTEAFF
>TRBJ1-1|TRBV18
CASSQRDEAFF
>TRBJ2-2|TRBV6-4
CASSRGAGTGELFF
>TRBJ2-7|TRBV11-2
CASSLLGGLFHEQYF
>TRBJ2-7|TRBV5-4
CASSLVDSRYEQYF
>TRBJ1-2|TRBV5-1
CASSLMGPYGYTF
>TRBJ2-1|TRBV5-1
CASSSTLVTGYNEQFF
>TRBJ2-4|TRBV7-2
CASGPGGPGKNIQYF
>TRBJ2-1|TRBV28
CASSPPGGRPYNEQFF
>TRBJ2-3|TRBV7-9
CASRHGGLAEPDTQYF
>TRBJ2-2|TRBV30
CAWRPKGLAGAGELFF
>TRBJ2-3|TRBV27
CASSLLAGPDTQYF
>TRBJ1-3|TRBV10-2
CASSELRQGGSGNTIYF
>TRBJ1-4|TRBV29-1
CSVISQATNEKLFF
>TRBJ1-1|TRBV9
CASSEGPNTEAFF
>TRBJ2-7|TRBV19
CASRDRGKSSHEQYF
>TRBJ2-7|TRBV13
CASSLGQRGSYEQYF
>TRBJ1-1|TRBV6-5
CASSYSPFRDTEAFF
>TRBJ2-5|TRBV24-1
CATSDSSGETQYF
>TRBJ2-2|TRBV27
CASSTELTGELFF
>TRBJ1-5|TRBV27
CASSLQGTQPQHF
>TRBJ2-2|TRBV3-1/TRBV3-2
CASSQVLGQGGKVGELFF
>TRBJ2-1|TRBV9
CASSTGQGRDEQFF
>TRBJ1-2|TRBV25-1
CASSEFDYGYTF
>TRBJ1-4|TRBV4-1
CASSQGSGLYEKLFF
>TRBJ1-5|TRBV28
CASSFSGGGQPQHF
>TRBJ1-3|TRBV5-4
CASSLGGRRESGNTIYF
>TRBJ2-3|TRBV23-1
CASTRGRVGYSDTQYF
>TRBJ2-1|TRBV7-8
CASSRTINEQFF
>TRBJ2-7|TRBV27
CASVGLDRGGYEQYF